This T cell receptor beta chain is drawn from a study of identical twins. Study results and limitations: Reduced insertions were recorded for abundant cord blood beta clonotypes, with no such pattern in memory repertoires. Low generation probability was overrepresented in out-of-frame alpha sequences shared by twins. A partial confounding effect on zero-insertion analyses could come from invariant MAIT and iNKT cells.

Unique molecular identifiers were present on cDNA, and template switching added a universal primer site. TCRdb re-called the 5' RACE reads through MiXCR, storing one row per CDR3 protein. The sample shows roughly 1,500,000 distinct CDR3 sequences, under 35% of them seen only once. Germline lookup yields CDR1 SQVTM and CDR2 ANQGSEA. CDR3 length equals 14 residues. The germline V and J ends were trimmed by 3 bases and 0 bases, with 10 bases remaining between them. Many counts were recorded for this clonotype. Its antigen is still unknown. This chain connects TRBV29-1 to TRBJ2-3; D not certain. The sequencing sample was made of cord blood. The TCR comes from a newborn girl in good health. The DNA for the CDR3 is TGCAGCGTTGACGGGCTAGAAAGCACAGATACGCAGTATTTT. It yields the protein CSVDGLESTDTQYF.